Included here is one TCR beta chain sequence, with context. Profiled with immunoSEQ multiplex PCR; TCRdb holds only in-frame clones, not every one. Among about 1.5 million clones listed, roughly 96% were seen once. The sample is drawn from a study of shared clonotypes between healthy human individuals. Both subsets, CD45RA+ naive and CD45RA-negative memory, were split from the CD4+ cells. The receptor's source is a man between 25 and 39 years old in good health. Material for sequencing was naive CD4+ T cells sorted from blood. The sample's subset: CD45RA+ positively selected.

The CDR3, as DNA: TGTGCCAGCAGCTCCCGGGTAAACACCGGGGAGCTGTTTTTT. Protein: CASSSRVNTGELFF. The chain links TRBV11-3 to TRBJ2-2; D unclear. The CDR3 extends over 14 amino acids. The V gene lost 4 bases and the J gene lost 2 bases, with 8 bases spanning the gap. Germline-derived CDR1 and CDR2 are SGHNT and YENEEA.